This T cell receptor (beta chain) was sequenced in a study of T-cell reconstitution after alpha-beta-depleted transplantation in children. Preparation of the TCRbeta library involved a method that used unique molecular identifiers. TCRdb reprocessed the PCR reads via MiXCR and lists one record per CDR3 protein. This sample carries roughly 400,000 distinct CDR3 sequences, roughly 22% of them seen once, and the ten largest clones take 3% to 4%. This CDR3 has 15 residues. V was pared by 6 bases and J by 4 bases, with 16 bases between. There are a few counts of this clonotype. V is TRBV12-3 or TRBV12-4 and J is TRBJ2-1, with no clear D. This TCR was sampled from a human donor who donated a stem cell graft to a child with acute myeloid leukemia. The source material was PBMCs from the stem cell graft donor, sampled from the stem cell graft. Here the CDR3 DNA reads TGTGCCAGCAGAACATGGGTCCTACAGTACAATGAGCAGTTCTTC. Translation gives CASRTWVLQYNEQFF.